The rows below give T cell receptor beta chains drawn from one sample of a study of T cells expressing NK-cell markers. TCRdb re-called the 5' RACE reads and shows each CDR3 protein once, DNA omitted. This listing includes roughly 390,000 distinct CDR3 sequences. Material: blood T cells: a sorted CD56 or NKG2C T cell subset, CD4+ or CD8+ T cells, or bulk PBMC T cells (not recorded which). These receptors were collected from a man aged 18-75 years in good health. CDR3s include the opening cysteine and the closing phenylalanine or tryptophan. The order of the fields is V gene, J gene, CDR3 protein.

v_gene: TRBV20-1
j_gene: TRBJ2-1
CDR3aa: CSARVDRESYNEQFF

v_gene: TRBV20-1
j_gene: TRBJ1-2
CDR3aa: CSAPIDHGSYGYTF

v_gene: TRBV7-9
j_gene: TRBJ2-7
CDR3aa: CASSGQGATMAEQYF

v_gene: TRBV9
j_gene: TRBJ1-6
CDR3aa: CASSASPDPPLHF

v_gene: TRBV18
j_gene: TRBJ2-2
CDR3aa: CASYGQARTGELFF

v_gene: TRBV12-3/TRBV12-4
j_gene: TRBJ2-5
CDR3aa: CASSPLGGRGTQYF

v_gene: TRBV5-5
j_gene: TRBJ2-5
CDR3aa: CASSFSTGAYQETQYF

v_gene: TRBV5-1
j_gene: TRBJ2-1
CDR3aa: CASKRDSISYNEQFF

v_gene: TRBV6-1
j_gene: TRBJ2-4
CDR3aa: CASSVAGAVIQYF

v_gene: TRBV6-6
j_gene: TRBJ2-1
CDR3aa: CASSYRGEDEQFF

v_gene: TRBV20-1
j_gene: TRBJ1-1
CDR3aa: CSARDQGLGTEAFF

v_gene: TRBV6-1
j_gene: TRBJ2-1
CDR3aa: CASSINPPSSYNEQFF

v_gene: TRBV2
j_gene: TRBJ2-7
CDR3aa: CASSEETGGTYEQYF

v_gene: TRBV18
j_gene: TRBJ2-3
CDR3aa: CASSPGTSIIDTQYF

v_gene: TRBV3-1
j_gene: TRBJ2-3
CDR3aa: CASANPPQAGGADTQYF

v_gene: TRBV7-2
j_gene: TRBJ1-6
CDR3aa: CASSLNGLNSPLHF

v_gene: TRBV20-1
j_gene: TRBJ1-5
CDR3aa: CSARPPEGGNQPQHF

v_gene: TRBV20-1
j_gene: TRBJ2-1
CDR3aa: CSATPGLAGGLGVHEQFF

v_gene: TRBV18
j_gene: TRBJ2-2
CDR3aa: CASSRPQQGQNTGELFF

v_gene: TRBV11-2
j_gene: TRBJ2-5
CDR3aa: CASSPPSGRTQYF

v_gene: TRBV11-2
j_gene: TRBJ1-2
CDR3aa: CASSLGAAYGYTF

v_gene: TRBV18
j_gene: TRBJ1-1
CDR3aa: CASSHPGGSANTEAFF

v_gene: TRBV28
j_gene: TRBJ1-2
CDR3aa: CASSFTGRYGYTF

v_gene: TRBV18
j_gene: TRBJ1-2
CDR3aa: CASSPGRQLYGYTF

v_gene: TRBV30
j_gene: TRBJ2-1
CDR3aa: CAWSPGVGYNEQFF

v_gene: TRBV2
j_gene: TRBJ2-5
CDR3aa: CASMERVVLETQYF

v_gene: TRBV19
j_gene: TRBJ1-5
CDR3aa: CASRDSHYSNQPQHF

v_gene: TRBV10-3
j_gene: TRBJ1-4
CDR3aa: CAISDPRDGFRNEKLFF

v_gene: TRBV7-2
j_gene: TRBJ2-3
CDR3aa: CASSRDPQDTQYF

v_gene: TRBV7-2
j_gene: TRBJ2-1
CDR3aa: CASSLGKLSYNEQFF

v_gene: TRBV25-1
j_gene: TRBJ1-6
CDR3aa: CASSEGQGKSSYNSPLHF

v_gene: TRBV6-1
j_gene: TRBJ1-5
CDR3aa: CASSERGRGRNQPQHF

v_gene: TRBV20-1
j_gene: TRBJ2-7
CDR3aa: CSAGGRDRGYEQYF

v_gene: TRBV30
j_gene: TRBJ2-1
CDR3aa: CAWTAWDRDYNEQFF

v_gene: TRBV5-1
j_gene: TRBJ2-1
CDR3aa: CASSLEQLVANEQFF

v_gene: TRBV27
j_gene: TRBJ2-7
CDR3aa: CASSRGLAGGYYEQYF

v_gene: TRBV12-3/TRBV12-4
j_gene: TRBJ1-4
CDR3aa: CASRKTGDNEKLFF

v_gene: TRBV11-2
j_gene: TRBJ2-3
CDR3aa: CASSPGRDRVADTQYF

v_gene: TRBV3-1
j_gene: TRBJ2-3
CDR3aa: CASSLLAGAPGDTQYF

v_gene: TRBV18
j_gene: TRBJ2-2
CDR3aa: CASSPTSGGSVSTGELFF

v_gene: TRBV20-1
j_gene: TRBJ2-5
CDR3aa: CSAKQAGGGHETQYF

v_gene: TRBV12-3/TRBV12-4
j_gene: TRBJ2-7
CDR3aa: CASTPGTGGYYEQYF

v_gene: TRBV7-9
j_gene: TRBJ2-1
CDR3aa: CASSLPVEKDNEQFF

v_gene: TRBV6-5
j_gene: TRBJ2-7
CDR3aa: CASSYGQNLDEQYF

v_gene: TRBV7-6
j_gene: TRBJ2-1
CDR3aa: CASSQGRTNEQFF

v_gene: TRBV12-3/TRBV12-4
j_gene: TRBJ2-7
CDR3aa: CASSRSGTPYEQYF

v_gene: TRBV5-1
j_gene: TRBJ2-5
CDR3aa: CASQGGPQETQYF

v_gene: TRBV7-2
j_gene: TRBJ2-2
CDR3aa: CASSAGWAGELFF

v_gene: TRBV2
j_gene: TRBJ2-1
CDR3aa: CASSAAGTRNNEQFF

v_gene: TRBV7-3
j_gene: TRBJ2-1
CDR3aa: CASSLRTEKNEQFF

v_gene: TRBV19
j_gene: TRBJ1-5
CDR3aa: CASGKGGRQPQHF

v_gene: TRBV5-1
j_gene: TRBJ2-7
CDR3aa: CASSWGDRAEQYF

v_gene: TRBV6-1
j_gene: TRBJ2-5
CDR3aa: CASRKGSGGQETQYF

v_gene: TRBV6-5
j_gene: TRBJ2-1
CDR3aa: CASSYRLAGYYNEQFF

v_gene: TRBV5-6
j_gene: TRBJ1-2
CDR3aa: CASSAPGTGYTF

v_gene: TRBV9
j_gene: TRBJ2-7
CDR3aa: CASSVARDRDFSYEQYF

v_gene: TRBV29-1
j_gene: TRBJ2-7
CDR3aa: CSTKTGTGTYEQYF

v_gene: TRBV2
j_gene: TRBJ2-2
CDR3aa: CASKSFSGGPKTNTGELFF

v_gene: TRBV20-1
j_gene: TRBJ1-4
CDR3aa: CSATNREGSEKLFF

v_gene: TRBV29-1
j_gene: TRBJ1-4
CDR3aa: CSARTSTNEKLFF